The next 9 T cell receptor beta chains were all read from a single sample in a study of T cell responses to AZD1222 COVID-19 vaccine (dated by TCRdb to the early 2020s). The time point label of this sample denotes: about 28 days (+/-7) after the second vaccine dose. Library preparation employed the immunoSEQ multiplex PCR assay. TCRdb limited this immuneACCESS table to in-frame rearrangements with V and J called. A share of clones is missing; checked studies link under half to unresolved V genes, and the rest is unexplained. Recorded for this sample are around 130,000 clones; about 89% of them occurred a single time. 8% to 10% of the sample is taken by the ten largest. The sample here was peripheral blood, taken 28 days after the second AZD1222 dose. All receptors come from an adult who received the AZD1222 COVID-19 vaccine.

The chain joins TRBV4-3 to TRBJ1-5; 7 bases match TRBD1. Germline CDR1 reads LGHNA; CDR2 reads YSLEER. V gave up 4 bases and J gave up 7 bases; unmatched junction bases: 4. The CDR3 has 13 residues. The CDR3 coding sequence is TGCGCCAGCAGCCTATCACAGGGGCAGCCCCAGCATTTT. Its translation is CASSLSQGQPQHF.

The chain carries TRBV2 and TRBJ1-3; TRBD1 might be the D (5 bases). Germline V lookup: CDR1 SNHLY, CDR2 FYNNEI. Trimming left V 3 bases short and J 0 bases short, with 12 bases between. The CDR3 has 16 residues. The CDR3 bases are TGTGCCAGCAGTGAGAGGACGGGGGGCTCTGGAAACACCATATATTTT. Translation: CASSERTGGSGNTIYF.

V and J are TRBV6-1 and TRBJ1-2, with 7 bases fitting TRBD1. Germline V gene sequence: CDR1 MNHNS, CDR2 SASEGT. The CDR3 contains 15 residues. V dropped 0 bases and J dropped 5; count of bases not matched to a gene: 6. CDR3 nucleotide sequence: TGTGCCAGCAGTGAAGCTTCGAGGGGGCGGTATGGCTACACCTTC. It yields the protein CASSEASRGRYGYTF.

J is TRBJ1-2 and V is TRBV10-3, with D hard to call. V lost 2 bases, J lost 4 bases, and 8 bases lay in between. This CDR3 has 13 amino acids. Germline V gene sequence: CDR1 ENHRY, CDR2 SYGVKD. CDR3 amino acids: CAISEPTIYGYTF. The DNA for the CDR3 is TGTGCCATCAGTGAGCCTACTATCTATGGCTACACCTTC.

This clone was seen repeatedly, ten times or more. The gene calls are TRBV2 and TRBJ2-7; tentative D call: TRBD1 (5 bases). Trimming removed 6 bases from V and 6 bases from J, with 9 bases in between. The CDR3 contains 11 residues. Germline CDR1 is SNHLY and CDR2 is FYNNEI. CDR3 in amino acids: CASRPTAEQYF. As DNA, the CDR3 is TGTGCCAGCAGACCGACAGCCGAGCAGTACTTC.

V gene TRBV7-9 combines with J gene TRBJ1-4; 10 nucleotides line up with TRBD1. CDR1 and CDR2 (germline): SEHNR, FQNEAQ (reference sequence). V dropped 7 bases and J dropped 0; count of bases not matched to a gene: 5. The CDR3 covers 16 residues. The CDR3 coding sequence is TGTGCCAGCACGGGACAGGGGACTGCAACTAATGAAAAACTGTTTTTT. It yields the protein CASTGQGTATNEKLFF.

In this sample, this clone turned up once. The CDR3 DNA is TGTGCCTGGAGTGTATGGGTTAACACTGAAGCTTTCTTT. Residues: CAWSVWVNTEAFF. V gene TRBV30 combines with J gene TRBJ1-1, with D unresolved. Germline V gene sequence: CDR1 GTSNPN, CDR2 SVGIG (reference sequence). The CDR3 is 13 residues long. Between the trimmed V and J ends, which lost 0 bases and 2 bases, there was a span of 7 bases.

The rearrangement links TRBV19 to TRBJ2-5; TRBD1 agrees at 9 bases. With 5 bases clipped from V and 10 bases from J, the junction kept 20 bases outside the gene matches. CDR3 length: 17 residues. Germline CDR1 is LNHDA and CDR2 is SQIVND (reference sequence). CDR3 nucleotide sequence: TGTGCCAGTAGTTTAACCGGGACAGGGACCTTGAAAGGCGGCCAGTACTTC. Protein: CASSLTGTGTLKGGQYF. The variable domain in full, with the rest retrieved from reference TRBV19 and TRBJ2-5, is DGGITQSPKYLFRKEGQNVTLSCEQNLNHDAMYWYRQDPGQGLRLIYYSQIVNDFQKGDIAEGYSVSREKKESFPLTVTSAQKNPTAFYLCASSLTGTGTLKGGQYFGPGTRLLVL.

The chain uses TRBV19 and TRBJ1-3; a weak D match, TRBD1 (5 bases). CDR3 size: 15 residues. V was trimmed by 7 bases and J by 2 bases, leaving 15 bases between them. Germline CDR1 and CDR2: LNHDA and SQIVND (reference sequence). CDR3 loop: CASTISMGAGNTIYF. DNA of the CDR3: TGTGCCAGTACCATATCGATGGGGGCTGGAAACACCATATATTTT.